Listed below are T cell receptor beta chains from one sample, sequenced in a study of blood T cell repertoires in COVID-19. Method: immunoSEQ multiplex PCR; TCRdb's copy keeps in-frame clones and lacks some. In the table there are about 190,000 clones, around 85% of which are singletons. The sequenced sample consisted of peripheral blood. These receptors were obtained from a man of 80 years or more with COVID-19, enrolled during active disease. CDR3s include the opening cysteine and the closing phenylalanine or tryptophan. A D gene is named only where the DNA matches it firmly. Size is omitted from some rows. Given values are once, few, many or a class for expanded clones.

clone_size d_call j_call v_call cdr3_aa cdr3_nt
. TRBD1 TRBJ1-1 TRBV5-1 CASREQGQLAPEAFF TGCGCCAGCAGGGAACAGGGACAGTTAGCCCCGGAGGCTTTCTTT
. TRBD2 TRBJ2-5 TRBV7-2 CASSFLAGGGETQYF TGTGCCAGCAGCTTCCTAGCGGGGGGGGGCGAGACCCAGTACTTC
medium-sized . TRBJ1-1 TRBV5-1 CASSLEALNTEAFF TGCGCCAGCAGCTTAGAGGCTTTGAACACTGAAGCTTTCTTT
few TRBD1 TRBJ1-6 TRBV2 CASSGDRGVGSPLHF TGTGCCAGCTCAGGCGACAGGGGGGTCGGGTCACCCCTCCACTTT
. TRBD2 TRBJ2-1 TRBV19 CASSRTSGGPHEQFF TGTGCCAGTAGTAGGACTAGCGGGGGTCCCCATGAGCAGTTCTTC
few . TRBJ1-1 TRBV7-2 CASSLASGLNTEAFF TGTGCCAGCAGCTTAGCATCAGGGTTGAACACTGAAGCTTTCTTT
. TRBD1 TRBJ2-2 TRBV10-3 CAISDPKRGLANTGELFF TGTGCCATCAGTGACCCTAAAAGGGGGCTAGCGAACACCGGGGAGCTGTTTTTT
. . TRBJ1-1 TRBV6-6 CASSQQIGTEAFF TGTGCCAGCAGCCAGCAGATCGGGACTGAAGCTTTCTTT
. . TRBJ1-5 TRBV19 CASSIGGAGQPQHF TGTGCCAGTAGTATTGGGGGGGCCGGGCAGCCCCAGCATTTT
once TRBD1 TRBJ2-1 TRBV18 CASSLGTATSSSYNEQFF TGTGCCAGCTCACTGGGGACAGCCACCTCGAGCTCCTACAATGAGCAGTTCTTC
. . TRBJ2-7 TRBV10-3 CAISESAVPYEQYF TGTGCCATCAGTGAGTCGGCAGTTCCCTACGAGCAGTACTTC
. TRBD1 TRBJ1-6 TRBV9 CASSVRTGPGYNSPLHF TGTGCCAGCAGCGTTCGGACAGGCCCCGGCTATAATTCACCCCTCCACTTT
. . TRBJ1-2 TRBV7-8 CASSLAQGRVIGYTF TGTGCCAGCAGCTTAGCTCAGGGCAGGGTGATAGGCTACACCTTC
once . TRBJ2-5 TRBV4-1 CASSRDERSETQYF TGCGCCAGCAGCCGAGATGAGAGGTCAGAGACCCAGTACTTC
. TRBD1 TRBJ1-5 TRBV29-1 CSVGTGGSNQPQHF TGCAGCGTAGGGACAGGGGGGAGCAATCAGCCCCAGCATTTT
. TRBD1 TRBJ2-3 TRBV10-3 CASTGGTGNTDTQYF TGTGCCTCCACGGGCGGGACAGGTAACACAGATACGCAGTATTTT
. . TRBJ2-3 TRBV2 CASSESQGTQYF TGTGCCAGCAGTGAGTCCCAGGGAACGCAGTATTTT
once . TRBJ1-6 TRBV5-1 CASSLDRTGYPNSPLHF TGCGCCAGCAGCTTGGATAGGACTGGGTATCCTAATTCACCCCTCCACTTT
. . TRBJ1-2 TRBV12-3/TRBV12-4 CASSPDRIYGYTF TGTGCCAGCAGTCCCGACAGGATCTATGGCTACACCTTC
. TRBD1 TRBJ1-6 TRBV19 CASSSGQGSPNSPLHF TGTGCCAGTAGTTCGGGACAGGGGAGCCCTAATTCACCCCTCCACTTT
. . TRBJ1-3 TRBV15 CATSRDNSGNTIYF TGTGCCACCAGCAGGGACAACTCTGGAAACACCATATATTTT
. TRBD1 TRBJ1-2 TRBV10-3 CAISAGTGDSNYGYTF TGTGCCATCAGTGCCGGGACAGGTGATTCTAACTATGGCTACACCTTC
. . TRBJ1-1 TRBV5-5 CASSTHPNTEAFF TGTGCCAGCAGCACACATCCCAACACTGAAGCTTTCTTT
. . TRBJ2-7 TRBV10-3 CATWTGTTSYEQYF TGTGCCACCTGGACCGGGACAACGTCCTACGAGCAGTACTTC
. TRBD1 TRBJ2-3 TRBV12-5 CASGSGTGRTDTQYF TGTGCTAGTGGATCCGGGACAGGGCGCACAGATACGCAGTATTTT
. TRBD1 TRBJ2-1 TRBV7-9 CASSSPGQENNEQFF TGTGCCAGCAGCTCTCCGGGACAGGAGAACAATGAGCAGTTCTTC